A single sample is the source of the 7 T cell receptor beta chains below, sequenced in a study of blood T cell dynamics during melanoma immunotherapy. Data came from immunoSEQ multiplex PCR; TCRdb stores just in-frame clones and leaves some out. The repertoire holds about 10,000 clones, with approximately 86% as singletons. Time point meaning: pre-treatment baseline. Here the sequenced sample was blood, taken from a patient treated with checkpoint blockade. Receptors were obtained from a human donor with melanoma.

This sequence joins TRBV6-6 and TRBJ2-7, with D hard to call. V was pared by 6 bases and J by 1 base, with 7 bases between. There are 12 residues in the CDR3. The V gene's germline CDR1 is MNHNY and CDR2 SVGAGI (reference sequence). This CDR3 is CASRGSSYEQYF. The DNA of the CDR3 is TGTGCCAGCAGGGGTAGTTCCTACGAGCAGTACTTC.

V gene TRBV10-1 combines with J gene TRBJ1-1; TRBD1 aligns across 7 bases. Per germline, CDR1 WNHNN and CDR2 SYGVQD (reference sequence). The CDR3 extends over 15 amino acids. Unmatched junction bases numbered 10, after V lost 7 bases and J lost 2 bases. CDR3 sequence: CASKGGRRFNTEAFF. CDR3 nucleotides: TGCGCCAGCAAAGGGGGCAGACGTTTTAACACTGAAGCTTTCTTT.

Written as DNA, the CDR3 is TGTGCCAGCAGTGATCACGCCCTAGGAACTGAAGCTTTCTTT. This gives the protein CASSDHALGTEAFF. The chain employs TRBV25-1 and TRBJ1-1, with D uncertain. Trimming shortened V by 3 bases and J by 5 bases, and 13 bases separated the two germline ends. Germline V lookup: CDR1 MGHDK, CDR2 SYGVNS. CDR3 length: 14 amino acids.

J is TRBJ2-7 and V is TRBV28; the D is unclear. V shed 3 bases and J shed 5 bases, with 14 bases lying between them. Germline V CDR1 and CDR2: MDHEN, SYDVKM. The CDR3 contains 14 residues. The CDR3 DNA reads TGTGCCAGCAGTTTTAGATCCCCTTTCCACGAGCAGTACTTC. Translation: CASSFRSPFHEQYF.

The chain links TRBV6-1 to TRBJ2-7, with 12 bases identical to TRBD2. Germline loops: CDR1 MNHNS, CDR2 SASEGT. V lost 6 bases, J lost 3 bases, and 0 bases stayed unmatched. This CDR3 is built from 13 residues. CDR3 residues: CASRGLAGYEQYF. Written as DNA, the CDR3 is TGTGCCAGCAGGGGACTAGCGGGCTACGAGCAGTACTTC.

This chain joins TRBV7-2 and TRBJ1-3, with TRBD1 as a possible D gene (6 bases). The CDR3 extends over 15 amino acids. CDR1 SGHTA and CDR2 FQGNSA come from the germline V gene. Trimming took off 5 bases at V and 4 bases at J, with 15 bases between the two ends. CDR3 in DNA: TGTGCCAGCAGCCAGGCGAGGGGGTCCGGAAACACCATATATTTT. Translating it yields CASSQARGSGNTIYF.

The genes are TRBV2 and TRBJ2-5; TRBD1 might be the D (8 bases). CDR3 size: 16 residues. The germline CDR1 and CDR2 sequences are SNHLY and FYNNEI. The ends were cut back, 5 bases at V and 2 bases at J, with 18 bases in the middle. The CDR3 coding sequence is TGTGCCAGCAGTTACGGACAGGGAGGGAGGCAAGAGACCCAGTACTTC. It codes for CASSYGQGGRQETQYF.